The 8 T cell receptor beta chains below come from one sample, sequenced in a study of blood T cell repertoires in COVID-19. Using immunoSEQ multiplex PCR, the repertoire was profiled, and TCRdb retains in-frame clones only, with some absent. The data show 200,000 to 250,000 clones, more than 70% seen once. The source material was PBMCs or T cells enriched from blood (not recorded which). These receptors were taken from a middle-aged woman with acute COVID-19.

The V gene is TRBV6-5, the J gene TRBJ1-1, with TRBD1 as a possible D gene (5 bases). Trimming left V 5 bases short and J 6 bases short, with 10 bases between. CDR3 size: 12 residues. Germline assignment: CDR1 MNHEY and CDR2 SVGAGI. The DNA for the CDR3 is TGTGCCAGCAGTCCCTGGGGGGCTGAAGCTTTCTTT. The encoded protein is CASSPWGAEAFF.

This chain links TRBV19 with TRBJ2-7; D not certain. Germline CDR1 is LNHDA and CDR2 is SQIVND (reference sequence). V gave up 9 bases and J gave up 4 bases, with 13 bases separating them. The CDR3 has 12 amino acids. CDR3 DNA: TGTGCCAGCTCCTCCGATCGGTACGAGCAGTACTTC. Translated: CASSSDRYEQYF.

V usage is TRBV28 and J usage is TRBJ1-5; D is unclear. The CDR3 is 13 amino acids. The V end lost 5 bases, the J end lost 10 bases, and 15 bases lay between the germline ends. Per germline, CDR1 MDHEN and CDR2 SYDVKM. In nucleotides, the CDR3 is TGTGCCAGCAGTCTTACAGATCCCTTTCCCCAGCATTTT. It codes for CASSLTDPFPQHF.

The chain is built from TRBV13 and TRBJ1-6; 7 bases match TRBD1. Germline assignment: CDR1 PRHDT and CDR2 FYEKMQ (reference sequence). The CDR3 spans 20 residues. Losses at the gene ends were 2 bases for V and 3 bases for J; bases not matched to a gene: 16. Here the CDR3 reads CASSLIRDSKTGNYNSPLHF. The CDR3 nucleotides read TGTGCCAGCAGCTTAATCCGGGACAGCAAAACGGGAAACTATAATTCACCCCTCCACTTT.

This chain joins TRBV11-2 and TRBJ2-7, with 9 nucleotides matching TRBD1. From germline, CDR1 is SGHAT and CDR2 FQNNGV. V gave up 0 bases and J gave up 3 bases; unmatched junction bases: 3. The CDR3 runs to 15 residues. In nucleotides, the CDR3 is TGTGCCAGCAGCTTAGAAGGACAGGGGATCTACGAGCAGTACTTC. Amino acid sequence: CASSLEGQGIYEQYF.

The V gene is TRBV30, the J gene TRBJ2-7; the D is unclear. The CDR3 runs to 13 residues. With 1 base removed from V and 0 bases from J, the gap between germline ends came to 7 bases. The V gene's germline CDR1 is GTSNPN and CDR2 SVGIG (reference sequence). CDR3 protein: CAWSEGVSYEQYF. The CDR3 bases are TGTGCCTGGAGTGAAGGAGTCTCCTACGAGCAGTACTTC.

CDR3 sequence (DNA): TGTGCCAGCACCACCGACTTCAGCTCCTACAATGAGCAGTTCTTC. Protein sequence: CASTTDFSSYNEQFF. The J gene is TRBJ2-1, the V gene TRBV3-1 (or the pseudogene TRBV3-2); no firm D call. The germline V gene encodes CDR1 LGHDT and CDR2 YNNKEL (reference sequence). The germline V and J ends were trimmed by 7 bases and 0 bases, with 13 bases remaining between them. The CDR3 is 15 amino acids.

The rearrangement links TRBV9 to TRBJ2-1, with TRBD1 matching over 11 bases. Trimming took 3 bases from V and 7 from J; bases not matched to a gene: 6. The CDR3 length is 15 residues. In germline, CDR1 is SGDLS, CDR2 YYNGEE. The CDR3 nucleotides are TGTGCCAGCAGCGAAGGACAGGGGGCTATGAATGAGCAGTTCTTC. It codes for CASSEGQGAMNEQFF.